This TCR beta chain was identified during a study of coeliac disease. Overall study context: Without high-resolution HLA typing, biased TRBV7-2 usage was examined as a proof of principle.

General observations from the study: Lower clonality than controls marked TRB and TRG repertoires from active celiac intraepithelial and lamina propria samples. According to the authors, this method cannot detect gliadin-specific T cells in an unbiased way.

With regard to this clone: Its cognate antigen is unknown.

TCRdb keeps only in-frame clones here, not all; method: immunoSEQ multiplex PCR. The table shows roughly 4,800 clones, with roughly 72% occurring only once. V was pared by 4 bases and J by 10 bases, with 14 bases between. CDR3 length equals 14 residues. Germline V gives CDR1 SEHNR, CDR2 FQNEAQ (reference sequence). The receptor comes from a man between 18 and 35 years old with celiac disease on a gluten-free diet. The chain couples TRBV7-9 to TRBJ1-6; possible D gene TRBD1, 6 bases. The sample was lymphocytes from the gut lamina propria. The CDR3 region is CASSSDTGHSPLHF. The CDR3, as DNA: TGTGCCAGCAGCTCCGACACAGGGCACTCACCCCTCCACTTT.